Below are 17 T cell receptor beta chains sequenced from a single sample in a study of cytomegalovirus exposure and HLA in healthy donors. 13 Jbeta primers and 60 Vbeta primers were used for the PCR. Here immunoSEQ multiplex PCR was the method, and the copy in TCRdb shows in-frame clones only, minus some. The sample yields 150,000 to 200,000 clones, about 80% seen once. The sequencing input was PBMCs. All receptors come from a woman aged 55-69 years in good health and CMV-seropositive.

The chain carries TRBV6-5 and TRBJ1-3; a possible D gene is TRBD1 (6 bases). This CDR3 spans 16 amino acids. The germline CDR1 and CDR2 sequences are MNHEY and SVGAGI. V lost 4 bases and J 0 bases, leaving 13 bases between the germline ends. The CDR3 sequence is CASSSRDMHSGNTIYF. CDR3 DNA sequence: TGTGCCAGCAGTTCGAGGGACATGCACTCTGGAAACACCATATATTTT.

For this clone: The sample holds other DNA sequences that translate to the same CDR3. CDR3 nucleotides: TGTGCCTGGAGTGTCCTTAGCAATCAGCCCCAGCATTTT. Translating gives CAWSVLSNQPQHF. The V and J genes are TRBV30 and TRBJ1-5, with D hard to call. The V end lost 0 bases, the J end lost 0 bases, and 3 bases lay between the germline ends. CDR1 and CDR2 from the germline V gene are GTSNPN and SVGIG (reference sequence). CDR3 length: 13 residues.

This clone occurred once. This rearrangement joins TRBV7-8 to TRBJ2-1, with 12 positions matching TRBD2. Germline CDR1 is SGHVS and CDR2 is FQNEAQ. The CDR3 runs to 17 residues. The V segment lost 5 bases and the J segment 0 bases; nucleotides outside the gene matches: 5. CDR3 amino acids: CASSAGLAGDSYNEQFF. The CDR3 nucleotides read TGTGCCAGCAGCGCGGGACTAGCGGGTGACTCCTACAATGAGCAGTTCTTC.

The CDR3 DNA sequence: TGTGCCAGCAGCTTAGCGGCAGGGGAGACCCAGTACTTC. Residues: CASSLAAGETQYF. The chain recombines TRBV11-3 with TRBJ2-5; D is possibly TRBD1 (5 bases). CDR1 and CDR2 from the germline V gene are SGHNT and YENEEA. The V end lost 1 base, the J end lost 5 bases, and 8 bases lay between the germline ends. This CDR3 is 13 amino acids long.

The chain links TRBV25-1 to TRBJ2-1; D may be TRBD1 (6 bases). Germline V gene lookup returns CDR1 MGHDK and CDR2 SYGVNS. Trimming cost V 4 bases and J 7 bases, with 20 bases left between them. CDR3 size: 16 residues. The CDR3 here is CASSARGRGAANEQFF. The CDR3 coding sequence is TGTGCCAGCAGTGCTAGGGGCAGGGGCGCGGCTAATGAGCAGTTCTTC. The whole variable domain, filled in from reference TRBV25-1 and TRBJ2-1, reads EADIYQTPRYLVIGTGKKITLECSQTMGHDKMYWYQQDPGMELHLIHYSYGVNSTEKGDLSSESTVSRIRTEHFPLTLESARPSHTSQYLCASSARGRGAANEQFFGPGTRLTVL.

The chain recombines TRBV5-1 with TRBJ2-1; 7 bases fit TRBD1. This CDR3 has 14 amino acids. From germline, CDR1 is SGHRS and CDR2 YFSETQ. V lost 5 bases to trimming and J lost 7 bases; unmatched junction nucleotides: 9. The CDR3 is CASRTHTGVNEQFF. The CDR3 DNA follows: TGCGCCAGCAGAACCCATACAGGGGTAAATGAGCAGTTCTTC. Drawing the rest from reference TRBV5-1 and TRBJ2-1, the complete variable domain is KAGVTQTPRYLIKTRGQQVTLSCSPISGHRSVSWYQQTPGQGLQFLFEYFSETQRNKGNFPGRFSGRQFSNSRSEMNVSTLELGDSALYLCASRTHTGVNEQFFGPGTRLTVL.

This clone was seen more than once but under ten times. The CDR3 DNA is TGTGCCAGCAGCTCTTCTTGGGGGGGTAACTATGGCTACACCTTC. It translates to CASSSSWGGNYGYTF. The J gene is TRBJ1-2, the V gene TRBV28, with D possibly matching TRBD1 (5 bases). The CDR3 has 15 amino acids. Germline V CDR1 and CDR2: MDHEN, SYDVKM. With 6 bases removed from V and 1 base from J, the gap between germline ends came to 15 bases.

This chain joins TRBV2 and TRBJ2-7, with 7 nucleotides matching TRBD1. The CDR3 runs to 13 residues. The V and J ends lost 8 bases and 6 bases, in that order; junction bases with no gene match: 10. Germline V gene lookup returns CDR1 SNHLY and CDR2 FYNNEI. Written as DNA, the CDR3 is TGTGCCAGCGGGGACAGAGACGCGGGCGAGCAGTACTTC. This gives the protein CASGDRDAGEQYF.

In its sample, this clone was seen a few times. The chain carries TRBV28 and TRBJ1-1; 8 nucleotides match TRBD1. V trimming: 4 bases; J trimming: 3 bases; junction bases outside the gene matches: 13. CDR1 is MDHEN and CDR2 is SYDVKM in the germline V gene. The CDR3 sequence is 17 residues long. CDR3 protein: CASSSVAGGAMDTEAFF. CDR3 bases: TGTGCCAGCAGTTCCGTCGCAGGGGGCGCTATGGACACTGAAGCTTTCTTT.

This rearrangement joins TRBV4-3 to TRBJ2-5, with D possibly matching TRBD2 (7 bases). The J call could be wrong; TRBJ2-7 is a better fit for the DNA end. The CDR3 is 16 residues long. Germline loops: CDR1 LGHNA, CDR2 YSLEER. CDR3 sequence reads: CASSQNQGRDSYEQYF. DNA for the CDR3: TGCGCCAGCAGCCAAAATCAGGGGAGGGACTCCTACGAGCAGTACTTC.

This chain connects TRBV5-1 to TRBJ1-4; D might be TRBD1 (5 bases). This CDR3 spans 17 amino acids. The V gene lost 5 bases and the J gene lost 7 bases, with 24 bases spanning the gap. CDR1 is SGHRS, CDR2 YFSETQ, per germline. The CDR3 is CASSITALGRLGEKLFF. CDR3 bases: TGCGCCAGCAGTATTACTGCCTTGGGGCGCCTGGGTGAAAAACTGTTTTTT.

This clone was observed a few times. CDR3 sequence (DNA): TGTGCCAGCAGCTTACAGTCCCATACGCAGTATTTT. This gives the protein CASSLQSHTQYF. This chain links TRBV7-2 with TRBJ2-3; no firm D call. Trimming took off 2 bases at V and 7 bases at J, with 7 bases between the two ends. This CDR3 comprises 12 residues. The V gene's germline CDR1 is SGHTA and CDR2 FQGNSA.

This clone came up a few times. The CDR3 bases are TGTGCCAGCAGTGTTAGAATCGGTAGGGGGGGTTCACCCCTCCACTTT. Translated, it gives CASSVRIGRGGSPLHF. The V and J genes are TRBV4-2 and TRBJ1-6; weak D call: TRBD1 (6 bases). This CDR3 spans 16 amino acids. Germline V CDR1 and CDR2: LGHNA, YNFKEQ. The V gene lost 6 bases and the J gene lost 9 bases, with 21 bases spanning the gap.

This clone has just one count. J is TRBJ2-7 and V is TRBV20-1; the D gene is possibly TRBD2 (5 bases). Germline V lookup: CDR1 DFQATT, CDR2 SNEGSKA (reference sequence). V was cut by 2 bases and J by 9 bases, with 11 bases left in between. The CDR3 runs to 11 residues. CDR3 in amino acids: CSARKEGTQYF. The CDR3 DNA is TGCAGTGCTAGAAAAGAGGGCACGCAGTACTTC.

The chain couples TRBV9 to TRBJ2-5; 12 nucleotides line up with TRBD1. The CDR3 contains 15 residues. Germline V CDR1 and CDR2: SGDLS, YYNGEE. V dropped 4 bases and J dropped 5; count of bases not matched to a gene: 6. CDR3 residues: CASSSGTGGGETQYF. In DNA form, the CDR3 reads TGTGCCAGCAGCTCCGGGACAGGGGGCGGGGAGACCCAGTACTTC.

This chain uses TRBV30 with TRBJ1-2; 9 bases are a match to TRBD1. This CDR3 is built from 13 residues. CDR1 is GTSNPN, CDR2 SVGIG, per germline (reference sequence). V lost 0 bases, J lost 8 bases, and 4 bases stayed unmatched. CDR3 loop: CAWSVTGGYGYTF. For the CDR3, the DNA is TGTGCCTGGAGTGTAACAGGGGGCTACGGCTACACCTTC. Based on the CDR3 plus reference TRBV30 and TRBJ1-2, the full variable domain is SQTIHQWPATLVQPVGSPLSLECTVEGTSNPNLYWYRQAAGRGLQLLFYSVGIGQISSEVPQNLSASRPQDRQFILSSKKLLLSDSGFYLCAWSVTGGYGYTFGSGTRLTVV.

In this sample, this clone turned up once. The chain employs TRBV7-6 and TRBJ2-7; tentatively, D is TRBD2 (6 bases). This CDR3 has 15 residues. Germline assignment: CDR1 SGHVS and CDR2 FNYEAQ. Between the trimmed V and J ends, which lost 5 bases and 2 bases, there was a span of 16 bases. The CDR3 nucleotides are TGTGCCAGCAGCCAAACGGGAGCTCCCCCCTACGAGCAGTACTTC. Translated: CASSQTGAPPYEQYF.